This T cell receptor beta chain was identified during a study of CD8+CD57+ T cells in acquired aplastic anemia (dated by TCRdb to the late 2010s). Some background on the complete study: Extracted DNA from sorted CD4+ and CD8+ cells averaged approximately 3.4 ug, ranging from roughly 0.17 to 27.4 ug. Healthy donor samples averaged around 10 million reads for CD4+ and 11 million to 14 million for CD8+ cells. The full study reports these points: Between patients and healthy controls, no significant difference in CD8+ Simpson's diversity was found (P=0.060). Although roughly 29 CD8+ CDR3 sequences were shared by patients and controls, these sequences appeared highly expressed in patients and within the immunodominant clones of patients.

In the study, sorted CD4+ and CD8+ blood T cells from patients with severe aplastic anemia and from healthy subjects underwent deep sequencing of TCR repertoires. Ficoll-Paque density gradient centrifugation was used to isolate peripheral blood mononuclear cells. Before DNA extraction, CD4+ and CD8+ T cells were sorted with FACS or magnetic beads. TCR beta VDJ combination and CDR3 sequence profiling used genomic DNA as the template. TCR repertoire sequencing was run on an Illumina HiSeq 2000. As for how the authors treated the data: Repertoires were assessed using TRBV/TRBJ rearrangement plots, CDR3 size and DJ length profiles, and Simpson's diversity index. The most abundant DNA sequence in the deep sequencing data was taken as the immunodominant clone. CDR3 amino acid sequences were checked for sharing across subjects and were also compared against the VDJdb database and published repertoires. TCRdb took the public reads, trimmed them with fastp at Q25, ran MiXCR for clone calling and kept in-frame beta chains. CDR3 protein duplicates are merged, each entry listing the most common genes and DNA. For this entry, the V and J calls and clone size follow TCRdb and not the study's own pipeline. The sample data list some 410,000 distinct CDR3 sequences, and 65% to 75% of these were observed just once. Less than 4% of the sample rests with the top ten.

As concerns this clonotype: Which antigen it targets is not known. Per-base qualities were not stored, and no clone one base away is much larger.

The CDR3 holds 14 amino acids from the cysteine to the phenylalanine. Just CDR3 DNA is preserved here, 42 bases in frame from base 1. The germline V and J ends show losses of 4 bases and 11 bases respectively, and no gene match explains 14 bases of the junction. Looking up the germline V gene yields CDR1 SGHRS and CDR2 YFSETQ. The sequence came from a human donor in good health, serving as a control. The sequencing input was sorted CD4+, CD8+, or CD8+CD57+ T cells (not recorded which) from PBMCs. Recombination joined TRBV5-1 with TRBJ2-5, and TRBD1 aligns with 7 junction nucleotides. The nucleotides are TGCGCCAGCAGCGTCCGACAGGGCCTGGGAGAGCAGTACTTC. Protein translation: CASSVRQGLGEQYF.